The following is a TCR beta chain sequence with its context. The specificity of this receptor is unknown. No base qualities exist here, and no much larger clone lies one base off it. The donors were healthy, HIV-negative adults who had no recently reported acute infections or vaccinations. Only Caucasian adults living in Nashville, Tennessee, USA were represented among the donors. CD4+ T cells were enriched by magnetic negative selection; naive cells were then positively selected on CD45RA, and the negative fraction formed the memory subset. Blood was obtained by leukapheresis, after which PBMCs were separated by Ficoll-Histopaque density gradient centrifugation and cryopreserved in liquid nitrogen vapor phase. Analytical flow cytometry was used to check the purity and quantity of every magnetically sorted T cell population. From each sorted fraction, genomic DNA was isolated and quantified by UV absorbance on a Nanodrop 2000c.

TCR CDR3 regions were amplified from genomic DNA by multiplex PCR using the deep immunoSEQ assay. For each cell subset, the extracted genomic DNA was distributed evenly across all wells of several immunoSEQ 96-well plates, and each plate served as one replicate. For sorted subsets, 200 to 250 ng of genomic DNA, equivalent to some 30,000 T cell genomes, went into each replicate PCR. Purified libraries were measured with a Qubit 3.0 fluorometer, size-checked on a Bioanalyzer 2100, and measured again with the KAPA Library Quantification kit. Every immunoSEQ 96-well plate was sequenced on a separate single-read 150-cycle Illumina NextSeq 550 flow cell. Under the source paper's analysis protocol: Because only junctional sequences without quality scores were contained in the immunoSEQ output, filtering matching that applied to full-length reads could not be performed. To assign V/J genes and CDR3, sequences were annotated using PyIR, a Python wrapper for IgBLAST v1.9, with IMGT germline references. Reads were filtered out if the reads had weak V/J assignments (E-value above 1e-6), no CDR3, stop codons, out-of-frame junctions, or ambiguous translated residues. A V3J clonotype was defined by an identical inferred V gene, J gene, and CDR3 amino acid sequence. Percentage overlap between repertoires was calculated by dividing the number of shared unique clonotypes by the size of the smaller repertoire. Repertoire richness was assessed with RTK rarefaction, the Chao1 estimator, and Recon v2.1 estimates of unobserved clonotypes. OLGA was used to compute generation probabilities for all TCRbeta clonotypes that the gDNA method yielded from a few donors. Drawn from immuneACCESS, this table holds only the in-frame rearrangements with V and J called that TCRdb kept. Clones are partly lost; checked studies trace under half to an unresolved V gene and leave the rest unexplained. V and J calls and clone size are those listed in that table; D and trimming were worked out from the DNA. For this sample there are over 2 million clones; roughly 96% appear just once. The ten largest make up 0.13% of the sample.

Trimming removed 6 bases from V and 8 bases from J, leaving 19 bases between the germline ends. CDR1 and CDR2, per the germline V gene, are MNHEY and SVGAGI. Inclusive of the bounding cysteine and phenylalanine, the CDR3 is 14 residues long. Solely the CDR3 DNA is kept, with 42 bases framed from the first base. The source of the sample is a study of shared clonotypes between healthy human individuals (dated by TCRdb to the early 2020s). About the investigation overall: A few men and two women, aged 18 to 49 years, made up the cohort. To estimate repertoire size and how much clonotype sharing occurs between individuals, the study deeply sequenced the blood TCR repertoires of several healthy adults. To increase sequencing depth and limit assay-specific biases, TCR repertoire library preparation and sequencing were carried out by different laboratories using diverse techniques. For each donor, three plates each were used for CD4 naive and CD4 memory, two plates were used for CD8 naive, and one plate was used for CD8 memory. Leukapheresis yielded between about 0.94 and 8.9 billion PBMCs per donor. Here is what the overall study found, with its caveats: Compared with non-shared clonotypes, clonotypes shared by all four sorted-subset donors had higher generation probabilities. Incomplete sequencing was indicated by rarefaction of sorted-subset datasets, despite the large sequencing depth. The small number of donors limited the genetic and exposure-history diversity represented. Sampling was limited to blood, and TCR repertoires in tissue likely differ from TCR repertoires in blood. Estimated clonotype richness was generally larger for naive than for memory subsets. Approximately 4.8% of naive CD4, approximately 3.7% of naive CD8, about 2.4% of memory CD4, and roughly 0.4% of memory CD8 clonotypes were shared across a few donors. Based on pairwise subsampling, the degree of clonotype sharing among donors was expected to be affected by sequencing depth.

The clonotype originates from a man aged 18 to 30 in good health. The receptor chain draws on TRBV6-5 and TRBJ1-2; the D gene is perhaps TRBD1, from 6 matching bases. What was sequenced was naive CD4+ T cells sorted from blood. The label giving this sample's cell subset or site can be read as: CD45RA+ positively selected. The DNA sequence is TGTGCCAGCAGCCGGGGACACCGGGAGGGCGGCTACACCTTC. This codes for CASSRGHREGGYTF.